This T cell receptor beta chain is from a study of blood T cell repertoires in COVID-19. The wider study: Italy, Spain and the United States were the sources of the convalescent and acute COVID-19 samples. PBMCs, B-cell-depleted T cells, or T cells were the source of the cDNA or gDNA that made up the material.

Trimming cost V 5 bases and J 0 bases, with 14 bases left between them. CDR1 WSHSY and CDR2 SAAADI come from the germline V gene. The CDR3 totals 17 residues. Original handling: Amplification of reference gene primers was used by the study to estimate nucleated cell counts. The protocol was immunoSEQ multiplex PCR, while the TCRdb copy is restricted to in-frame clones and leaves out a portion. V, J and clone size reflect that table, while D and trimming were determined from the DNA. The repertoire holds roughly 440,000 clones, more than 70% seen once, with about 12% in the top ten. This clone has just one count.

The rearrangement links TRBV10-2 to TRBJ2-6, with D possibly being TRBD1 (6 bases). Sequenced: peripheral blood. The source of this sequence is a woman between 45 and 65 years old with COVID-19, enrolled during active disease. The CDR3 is CASSTGWRSSGANVLTF. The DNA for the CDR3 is TGCGCCAGCAGTACAGGGTGGCGATCCTCTGGGGCCAACGTCCTGACTTTC.